This T cell receptor beta chain was captured by sequencing in a study of long-term antiretroviral therapy in people with HIV. Overall study context: Samples collected earliest predate the 2015 immediate-ART recommendation by about a decade.

Cryopreserved PBMC samples of roughly 1-10 million cells were used for DNA extraction. Investigators performed immunoSEQ version v3.0 at survey level. This table comes from immunoSEQ multiplex PCR, and its TCRdb copy is limited to in-frame clones, with some not included. The table records about 25,000 clones, roughly 86% of them present only once. Trimming cost V 4 bases and J 0 bases, with 13 bases left between them. This CDR3 has 15 amino acids. Germline V CDR1 and CDR2: MNHEY, SVGAGI. Study outcomes and limitations: On ART adherence, viral resistance or therapy changes, no data were available. In samples taken after ART, diversity increased but remained below transplant donor control levels.

In regard to this clone: The antigen remains undetermined.

The receptor was derived from a man aged 25 to 40 with HIV. This specimen was unsorted PBMCs, taken 4.4 years after starting antiretroviral therapy. The J gene is TRBJ2-7, the V gene TRBV6-5; tentative D call: TRBD2 (6 bases). The CDR3 nucleotides are TGTGCCAGCAGTTCGAACGACGGGGGCTCCTACGAGCAGTACTTC. Protein sequence: CASSSNDGGSYEQYF.